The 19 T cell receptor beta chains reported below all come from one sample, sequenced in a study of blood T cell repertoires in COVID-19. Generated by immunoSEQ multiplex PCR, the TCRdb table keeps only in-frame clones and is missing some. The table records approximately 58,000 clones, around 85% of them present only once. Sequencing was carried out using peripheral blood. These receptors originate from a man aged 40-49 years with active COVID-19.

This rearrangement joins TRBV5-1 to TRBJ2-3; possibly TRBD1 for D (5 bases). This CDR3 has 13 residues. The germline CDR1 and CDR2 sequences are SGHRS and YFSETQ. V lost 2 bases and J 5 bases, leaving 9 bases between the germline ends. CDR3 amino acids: CASSFDSQDTQYF. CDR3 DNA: TGCGCCAGCAGCTTCGACAGTCAAGATACGCAGTATTTT.

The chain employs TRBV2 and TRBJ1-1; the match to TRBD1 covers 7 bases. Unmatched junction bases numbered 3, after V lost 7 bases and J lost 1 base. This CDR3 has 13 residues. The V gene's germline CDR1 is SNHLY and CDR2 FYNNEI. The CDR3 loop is CASNRQGNTEAFF. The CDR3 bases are TGTGCCAGCAATAGACAGGGGAACACTGAAGCTTTCTTT.

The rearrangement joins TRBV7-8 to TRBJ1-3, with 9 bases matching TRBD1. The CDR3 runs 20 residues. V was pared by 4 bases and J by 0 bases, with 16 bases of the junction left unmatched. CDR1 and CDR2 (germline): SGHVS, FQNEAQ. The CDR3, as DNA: TGTGCCAGCAGCTCTAGATTCCGGGACAGGGCCAATGCCTCTGGAAACACCATATATTTT. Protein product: CASSSRFRDRANASGNTIYF.

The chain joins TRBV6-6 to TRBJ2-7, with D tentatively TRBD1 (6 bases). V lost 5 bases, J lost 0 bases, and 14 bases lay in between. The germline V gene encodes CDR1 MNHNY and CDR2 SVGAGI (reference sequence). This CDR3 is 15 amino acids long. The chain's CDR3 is CASSGQHGNSYEQYF. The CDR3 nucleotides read TGTGCCAGCAGTGGACAGCACGGGAACTCCTACGAGCAGTACTTC.

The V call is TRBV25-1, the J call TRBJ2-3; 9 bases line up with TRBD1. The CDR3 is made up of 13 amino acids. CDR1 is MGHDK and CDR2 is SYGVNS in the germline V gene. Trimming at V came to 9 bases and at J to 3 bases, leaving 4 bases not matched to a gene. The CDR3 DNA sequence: TGTGCCAGTGCGGGACAGGGAACAGATACGCAGTATTTT. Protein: CASAGQGTDTQYF.

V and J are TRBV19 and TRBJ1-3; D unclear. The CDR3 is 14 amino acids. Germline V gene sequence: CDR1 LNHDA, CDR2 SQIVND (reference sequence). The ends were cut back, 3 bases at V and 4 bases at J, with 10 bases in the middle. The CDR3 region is CASSMALGGNTIYF. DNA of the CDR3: TGTGCCAGTAGTATGGCCCTCGGGGGAAACACCATATATTTT.

The CDR3 nucleotides read TGTGCCAGCAGCTTGAGTCGAGTTCGCGGCTCTCGATTCGAGCAGCAGTTCTTC. This codes for CASSLSRVRGSRFEQQFF. The chain recombines TRBV7-9 with TRBJ2-1; D gene unclear. Germline CDR1 is SEHNR and CDR2 is FQNEAQ (reference sequence). The CDR3 runs 18 residues. V lost 3 bases, J lost 11 bases, and 29 bases lay in between.

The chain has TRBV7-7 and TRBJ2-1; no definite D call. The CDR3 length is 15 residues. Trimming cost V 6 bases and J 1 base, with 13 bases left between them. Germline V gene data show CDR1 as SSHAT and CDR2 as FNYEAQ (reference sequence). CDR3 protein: CASSDLGVSYNEQFF. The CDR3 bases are TGTGCCAGCAGTGACCTAGGAGTATCCTACAATGAGCAGTTCTTC.

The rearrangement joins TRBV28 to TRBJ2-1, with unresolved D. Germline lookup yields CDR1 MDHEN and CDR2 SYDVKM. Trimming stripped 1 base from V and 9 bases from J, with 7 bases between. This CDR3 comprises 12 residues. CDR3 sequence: CASSLLGFEQFF. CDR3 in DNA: TGTGCCAGCAGTTTATTGGGCTTTGAGCAGTTCTTC.

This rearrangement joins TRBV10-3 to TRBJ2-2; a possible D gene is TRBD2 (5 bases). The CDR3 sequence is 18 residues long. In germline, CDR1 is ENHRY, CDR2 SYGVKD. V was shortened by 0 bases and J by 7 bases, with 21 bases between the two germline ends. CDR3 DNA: TGTGCCATCAGTGAGTCAACTAGTATCGGGTTTAACGGCGGGGAGCTGTTTTTT. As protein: CAISESTSIGFNGGELFF.

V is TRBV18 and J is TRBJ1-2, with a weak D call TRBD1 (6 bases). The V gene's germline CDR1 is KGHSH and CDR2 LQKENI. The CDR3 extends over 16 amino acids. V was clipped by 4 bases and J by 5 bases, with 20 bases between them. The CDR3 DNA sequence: TGTGCCAGCTCACTAAACGTACAGGGAGTAATGTATGGCTACACCTTC. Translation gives CASSLNVQGVMYGYTF.

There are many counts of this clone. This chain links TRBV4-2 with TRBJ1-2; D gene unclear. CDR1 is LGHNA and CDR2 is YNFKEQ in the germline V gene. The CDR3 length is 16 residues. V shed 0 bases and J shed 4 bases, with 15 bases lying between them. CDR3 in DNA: TGTGCCAGCAGCCAAGATATCGGCAGTACTAGCTATGGCTACACCTTC. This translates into CASSQDIGSTSYGYTF.

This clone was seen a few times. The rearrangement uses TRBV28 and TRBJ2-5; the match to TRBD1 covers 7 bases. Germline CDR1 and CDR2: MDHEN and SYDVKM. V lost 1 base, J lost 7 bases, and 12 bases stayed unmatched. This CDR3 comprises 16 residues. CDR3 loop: CASSLSTGYGLGTQYF. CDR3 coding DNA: TGTGCCAGCAGTTTATCGACAGGGTACGGGCTAGGGACCCAGTACTTC.

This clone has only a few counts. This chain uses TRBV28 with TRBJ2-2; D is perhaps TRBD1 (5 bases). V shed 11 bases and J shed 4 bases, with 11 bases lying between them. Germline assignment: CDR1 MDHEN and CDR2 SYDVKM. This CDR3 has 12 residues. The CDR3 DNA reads TGTGCCGGAAGAAGGGGCACCGGGGAGCTGTTTTTT. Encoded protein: CAGRRGTGELFF.

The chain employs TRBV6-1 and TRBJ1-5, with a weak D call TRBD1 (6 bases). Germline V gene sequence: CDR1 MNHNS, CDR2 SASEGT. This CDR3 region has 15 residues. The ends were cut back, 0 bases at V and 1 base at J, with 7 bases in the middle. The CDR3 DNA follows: TGTGCCAGCAGTGAAGCTAGGGGGAGCAATCAGCCCCAGCATTTT. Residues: CASSEARGSNQPQHF.

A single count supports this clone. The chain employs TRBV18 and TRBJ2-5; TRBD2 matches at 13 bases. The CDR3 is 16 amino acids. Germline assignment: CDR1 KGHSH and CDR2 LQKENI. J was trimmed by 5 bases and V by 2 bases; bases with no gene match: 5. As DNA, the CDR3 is TGTGCCAGCTCACCAGGGACTAGCGGGACTGAGGAGACCCAGTACTTC. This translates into CASSPGTSGTEETQYF. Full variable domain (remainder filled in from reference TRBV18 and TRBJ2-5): NAGVMQNPRHLVRRRGQEARLRCSPMKGHSHVYWYRQLPEEGLKFMVYLQKENIIDESGMPKERFSAEFPKEGPSILRIQQVVRGDSAAYFCASSPGTSGTEETQYFGPGTRLLVL.

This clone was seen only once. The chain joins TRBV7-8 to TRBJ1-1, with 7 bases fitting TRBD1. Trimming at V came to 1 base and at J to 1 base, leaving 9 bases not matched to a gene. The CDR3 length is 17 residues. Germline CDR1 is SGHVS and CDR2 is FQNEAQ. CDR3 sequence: CASSLVAGQGENTEAFF. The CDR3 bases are TGTGCCAGCAGCTTAGTGGCAGGGCAGGGGGAGAACACTGAAGCTTTCTTT.

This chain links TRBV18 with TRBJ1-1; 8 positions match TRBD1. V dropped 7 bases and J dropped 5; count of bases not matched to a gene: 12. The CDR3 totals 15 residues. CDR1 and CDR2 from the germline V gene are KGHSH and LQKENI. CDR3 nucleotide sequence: TGTGCCAGCTTGACAGGGGAAGGTATGGGAACTGAAGCTTTCTTT. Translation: CASLTGEGMGTEAFF.

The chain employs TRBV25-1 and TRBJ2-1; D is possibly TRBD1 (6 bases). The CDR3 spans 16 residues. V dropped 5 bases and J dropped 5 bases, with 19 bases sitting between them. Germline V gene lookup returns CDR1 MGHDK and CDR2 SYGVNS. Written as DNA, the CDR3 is TGTGCCAGCAGTCCTCGTTTGGGGGCTCGGAACAATGAGCAGTTCTTC. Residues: CASSPRLGARNNEQFF.